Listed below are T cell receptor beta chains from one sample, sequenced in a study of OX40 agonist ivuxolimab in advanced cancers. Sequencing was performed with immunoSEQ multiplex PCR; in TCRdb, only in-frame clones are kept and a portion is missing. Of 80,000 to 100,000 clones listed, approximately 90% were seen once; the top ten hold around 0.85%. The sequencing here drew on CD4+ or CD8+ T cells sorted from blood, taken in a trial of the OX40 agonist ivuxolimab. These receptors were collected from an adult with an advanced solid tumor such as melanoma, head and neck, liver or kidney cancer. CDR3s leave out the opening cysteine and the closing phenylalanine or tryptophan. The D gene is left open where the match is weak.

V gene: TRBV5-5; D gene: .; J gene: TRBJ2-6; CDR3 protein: ASSRAEARGANVLT
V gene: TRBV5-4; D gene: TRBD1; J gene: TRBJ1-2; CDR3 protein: ASSRPNGQGAVDGYT
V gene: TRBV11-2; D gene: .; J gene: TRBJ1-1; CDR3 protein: ASSLVRPNTEAF
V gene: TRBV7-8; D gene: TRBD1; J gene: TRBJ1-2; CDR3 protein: ASSLQPGTGSRLGGYT
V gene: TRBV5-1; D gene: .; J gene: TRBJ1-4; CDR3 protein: ASSLRTASTNEKLF
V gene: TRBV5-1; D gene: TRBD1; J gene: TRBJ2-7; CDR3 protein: ASSLARQGNIPYEQY
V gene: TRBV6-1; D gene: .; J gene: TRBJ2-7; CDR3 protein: ASSDTYEQY
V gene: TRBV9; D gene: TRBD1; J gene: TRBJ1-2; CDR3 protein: ASSGQGYYGYT
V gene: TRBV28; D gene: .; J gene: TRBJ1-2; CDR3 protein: ASSPDSYGYT
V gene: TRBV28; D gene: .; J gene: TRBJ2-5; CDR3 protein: ASSSPGSPGETQY
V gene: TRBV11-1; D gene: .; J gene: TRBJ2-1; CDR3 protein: ASSYQQGYNEQF
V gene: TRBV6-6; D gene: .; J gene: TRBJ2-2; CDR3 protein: ASSGGPRFGGELF
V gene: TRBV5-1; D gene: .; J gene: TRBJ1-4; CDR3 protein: ASSLGETEKLF
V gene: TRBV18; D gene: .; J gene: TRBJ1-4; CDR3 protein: ASSPGGVDEKLF
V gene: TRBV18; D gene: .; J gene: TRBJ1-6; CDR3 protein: ASSGGLGSPLH
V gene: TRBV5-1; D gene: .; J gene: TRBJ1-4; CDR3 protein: ASSLTGWREKLF
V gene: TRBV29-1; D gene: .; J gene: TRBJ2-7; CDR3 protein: SVSRDSVYEQY
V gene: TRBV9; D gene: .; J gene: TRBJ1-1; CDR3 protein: ASSPRERRVGAF
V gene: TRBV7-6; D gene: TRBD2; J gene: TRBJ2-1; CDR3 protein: ASSLGRLAGGRLGGNEQF
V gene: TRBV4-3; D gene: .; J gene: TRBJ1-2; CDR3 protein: ASSQETGYYGYT
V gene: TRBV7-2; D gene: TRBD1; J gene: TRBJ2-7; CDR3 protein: ASSPWDRGDEQY
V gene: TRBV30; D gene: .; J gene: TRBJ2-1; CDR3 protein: AWATSSYNEQF